These 17 T cell receptor beta chains share one sample of origin, sequenced in a study of CD8 T cells in ankylosing spondylitis (dated by TCRdb to the late 2010s). Receptors were amplified or captured by 5' RACE. Sequencing took place on an Illumina HiSeq 2500. TCRdb redid the processing of the public reads, applying fastp at Q25 and MiXCR, and retained in-frame beta chains. Rows with a matching CDR3 protein are joined into one entry that keeps the most common DNA and genes. For this sample the table gives 100,000 to 150,000 distinct CDR3 sequences, of which approximately 10% were detected only once. The ten largest account for 3% to 4% of the sample. The sequencing sample was made of blood, either unsorted or a sorted T cell fraction (not recorded which). The receptors derive from a male donor with ankylosing spondylitis or in good health (not recorded which).

This clonotype was counted at least ten times. V is TRBV29-1 and J is TRBJ2-5, with 10 positions matching TRBD1. The CDR3 has 15 residues. Germline CDR1 SQVTM, CDR2 ANQGSEA. V lost 1 base, J lost 2 bases, and 4 bases stayed unmatched. DNA for the CDR3: TGCAGCGTTGAAGGAGACAGGGGGCGGCAAGAGACCCAGTACTTC. This translates into CSVEGDRGRQETQYF.

This clonotype was seen many times. The chain combines TRBV28 with TRBJ1-1, with 8 bases identical to TRBD1. Per the germline V gene, CDR1 is MDHEN and CDR2 is SYDVKM. With V trimmed by 3 bases and J by 1 base, 4 bases remained unmatched. CDR3 length equals 15 residues. The CDR3 is CASSLTGVPNTEAFF. The CDR3 DNA reads TGTGCCAGCAGTTTGACAGGGGTACCGAACACTGAAGCTTTCTTT.

This clonotype was observed many times. The V and J genes are TRBV7-2 and TRBJ2-5; 8 bases line up with TRBD1. Germline V gives CDR1 SGHTA, CDR2 FQGNSA. V was clipped by 4 bases and J by 3 bases; unmatched bases: 4. The CDR3 runs 14 residues. In nucleotides, the CDR3 is TGTGCCAGCAGCTCGACAGGGGATAAAGAGACCCAGTACTTC. Amino acids: CASSSTGDKETQYF. Filled out from reference TRBV7-2 and TRBJ2-5, the complete variable domain reads GAGVSQSPSNKVTEKGKDVELRCDPISGHTALYWYRQSLGQGLEFLIYFQGNSAPDKSGLPSDRFSAERTGGSVSTLTIQRTQQEDSAVYLCASSSTGDKETQYFGPGTRLLVL.

At least ten counts were recorded for this clonotype. The gene calls are TRBV28 and TRBJ2-6, with D unresolved. CDR1 is MDHEN, CDR2 SYDVKM, per germline. Trimming pared 5 bases from V and 0 bases from J, leaving 14 bases between. The CDR3 covers 17 residues. DNA for the CDR3: TGTGCCAGCAGTCCCTCCCGACTTAGCTCTGGGGCCAACGTCCTGACTTTC. Translating it yields CASSPSRLSSGANVLTF.

This clonotype occurred many times. The chain recombines TRBV12-3 or TRBV12-4 with TRBJ2-3; D remains ambiguous. Trimming left V 2 bases short and J 2 bases short, with 11 bases between. This CDR3 has 15 residues. The CDR3 loop is CASSLRLKDTDTQYF. For the CDR3, the DNA is TGTGCCAGCAGTTTACGACTGAAAGACACAGATACGCAGTATTTT.

This clonotype was detected many times. CDR3 sequence: CSVFRGYNEQFF. As DNA, the CDR3 is TGCAGCGTTTTTAGGGGGTACAATGAGCAGTTCTTC. This chain connects TRBV29-1 to TRBJ2-1; D possibly corresponds to TRBD1 (6 bases). The CDR3 extends over 12 amino acids. V was clipped by 5 bases and J by 4 bases, with 9 bases between them. Looked up from germline, CDR1 is SQVTM and CDR2 is ANQGSEA.

This clonotype was counted ten times or more. The genes are TRBV5-1 and TRBJ2-1, with D perhaps TRBD1 or TRBD2 (6 bases each). Germline V gives CDR1 SGHRS, CDR2 YFSETQ. There are 14 residues in the CDR3. V lost 2 bases and J 4 bases, leaving 10 bases between the germline ends. The CDR3 loop is CASSFGGPYNEQFF. The CDR3 DNA follows: TGCGCCAGCAGCTTTGGGGGGCCTTACAATGAGCAGTTCTTC. The full variable domain, in which reference TRBV5-1 and TRBJ2-1 provide the parts outside the CDR3, is KAGVTQTPRYLIKTRGQQVTLSCSPISGHRSVSWYQQTPGQGLQFLFEYFSETQRNKGNFPGRFSGRQFSNSRSEMNVSTLELGDSALYLCASSFGGPYNEQFFGPGTRLTVL.

This clonotype has at least ten counts. CDR3 coding DNA: TGCAGTGCTCTTAGCGGGAGGTCCGACAATGAGCAGTTCTTC. The encoded protein is CSALSGRSDNEQFF. This chain links TRBV20-1 with TRBJ2-1, with TRBD2 identical over 10 bases. The V and J ends lost 5 bases and 5 bases, in that order; junction bases with no gene match: 6. This CDR3 is built from 14 residues. CDR1 is DFQATT and CDR2 is SNEGSKA in the germline V gene (reference sequence).

This clonotype occurred many times. The chain combines TRBV7-9 with TRBJ2-3, with D possibly being TRBD2 (6 bases). This CDR3 is built from 16 residues. Germline V gene sequence: CDR1 SEHNR, CDR2 FQNEAQ (reference sequence). Trimming removed 4 bases from V and 0 bases from J, with 14 bases in between. The CDR3 bases are TGTGCCAGCAGCTCCTCCGGCGGGACTAGCACAGATACGCAGTATTTT. It is translated as CASSSSGGTSTDTQYF.

V gene TRBV7-2 combines with J gene TRBJ2-7, with unresolved D. The CDR3 is made up of 16 amino acids. CDR1 and CDR2 from the germline V gene are SGHTA and FQGNSA. Between the trimmed V and J ends, which lost 7 bases and 4 bases, there was a span of 23 bases. The CDR3 region has the DNA TGTGCCAGCACCCTAGAGTATGGAGAACCCAGGTACGAGCAGTACTTC. Protein product: CASTLEYGEPRYEQYF.

This clonotype turned up a few times. The chain joins TRBV6-1 to TRBJ2-5; 7 bases fit TRBD1. The CDR3 totals 14 residues. J lost 5 bases, V lost 6 bases, and 9 bases had no gene match. Germline V lookup: CDR1 MNHNS, CDR2 SASEGT. The chain's CDR3 is CASSMDRTSETQYF. The CDR3 nucleotides are TGTGCCAGCAGCATGGACAGGACGAGCGAGACCCAGTACTTC.

This clonotype was counted ten times or more. The chain employs TRBV29-1 and TRBJ1-1; a possible D gene is TRBD1 (5 bases). Germline V gene sequence: CDR1 SQVTM, CDR2 ANQGSEA. Trimming took off 6 bases at V and 1 base at J, with 9 bases between the two ends. The CDR3 has 12 residues. The CDR3 region has the DNA TGCAGCGTGGAGACAGCGAACACTGAAGCTTTCTTT. This encodes CSVETANTEAFF.

The chain has TRBV6-1 and TRBJ1-5; 7 bases agree with TRBD1. V shed 6 bases and J 6 bases; nucleotides not matched to a gene: 8. The CDR3 runs 14 residues. Germline values: CDR1 MNHNS, CDR2 SASEGT. The CDR3 region has the DNA TGTGCCAGCAGGCGGAGACAGGGTTTTCAGCCCCAGCATTTT. Amino acid sequence: CASRRRQGFQPQHF.

This clonotype was observed at least ten times. The chain joins TRBV12-3 or TRBV12-4 to TRBJ2-7; the match to TRBD2 covers 12 bases. The CDR3 has 16 amino acids. J was trimmed by 0 bases and V by 1 base; bases with no gene match: 1. CDR3 coding DNA: TGTGCCAGCAGTTTAGGGACTAGCGGGAACTCCTACGAGCAGTACTTC. Its translation: CASSLGTSGNSYEQYF.

This clonotype occurred many times. The chain combines TRBV20-1 with TRBJ2-4; 8 nucleotides align to TRBD1. The CDR3 length is 15 residues. Germline CDR1 is DFQATT and CDR2 is SNEGSKA (reference sequence). Trimming cost V 6 bases and J 1 base; bases outside gene matches: 8. The CDR3 region has the DNA TGCAGTGCCAGAAGGCAGGGGGCTGCCAAAAACATTCAGTACTTC. Translated: CSARRQGAAKNIQYF.

Ten or more counts support this clonotype. An end of the junction differs from the germline gene, which may be a read error. This chain joins TRBV7-7 and TRBJ2-1; TRBD2 might be the D (5 bases). From germline, CDR1 is SSHAT and CDR2 FNYEAQ (reference sequence). There are 13 residues in the CDR3. DNA for the CDR3: TGTGCTAGCAGCTTAGCGCTTTACGGTGAGCAGTTCTTC. It yields the protein CASSLALYGEQFF.

There are many counts of this clonotype. This chain uses TRBV5-1 with TRBJ1-1, with D hard to call. V was cut by 4 bases and J by 4 bases, with 20 bases left in between. Germline CDR1 is SGHRS and CDR2 is YFSETQ. The CDR3 loop spans 16 amino acids. The CDR3 loop reads CASSGASWGIGTEAFF. The CDR3, as DNA: TGCGCCAGCAGCGGAGCCTCGTGGGGAATTGGCACTGAAGCTTTCTTT. The full variable domain, completed using reference TRBV5-1 and TRBJ1-1, is KAGVTQTPRYLIKTRGQQVTLSCSPISGHRSVSWYQQTPGQGLQFLFEYFSETQRNKGNFPGRFSGRQFSNSRSEMNVSTLELGDSALYLCASSGASWGIGTEAFFGQGTRLTVV.